This TCR beta chain is drawn from a study of identical twins. Study observations and caveats: Compared with models, monozygotic twins showed more out-of-frame TCR alpha sharing. Out-of-frame alpha sequences common to twins were enriched for low generation probability. With abundant cord blood beta clonotypes, insertions were fewer; memory repertoires showed no such pattern.

A universal primer site was created by template switching, with the cDNA bearing unique molecular identifiers. A single record per CDR3 protein comes from TCRdb applying MiXCR to the 5' RACE reads. The sample has approximately 670,000 distinct CDR3 sequences, around 6% seen once. This clonotype was detected only a few times. What it recognizes is unknown. V was cut by 3 bases and J by 7 bases, with 10 bases left in between. The CDR3 spans 13 residues. The sample comprised naive T cells sorted from blood. The chain couples TRBV12-3 or TRBV12-4 to TRBJ2-1, with a tentative D call TRBD1 (5 bases). The TCR was taken from a man younger than 35 in good health. The CDR3 coding sequence is TGTGCCAGCAGTTTTAGACAGAGGAATGAGCAGTTCTTC. As protein: CASSFRQRNEQFF.